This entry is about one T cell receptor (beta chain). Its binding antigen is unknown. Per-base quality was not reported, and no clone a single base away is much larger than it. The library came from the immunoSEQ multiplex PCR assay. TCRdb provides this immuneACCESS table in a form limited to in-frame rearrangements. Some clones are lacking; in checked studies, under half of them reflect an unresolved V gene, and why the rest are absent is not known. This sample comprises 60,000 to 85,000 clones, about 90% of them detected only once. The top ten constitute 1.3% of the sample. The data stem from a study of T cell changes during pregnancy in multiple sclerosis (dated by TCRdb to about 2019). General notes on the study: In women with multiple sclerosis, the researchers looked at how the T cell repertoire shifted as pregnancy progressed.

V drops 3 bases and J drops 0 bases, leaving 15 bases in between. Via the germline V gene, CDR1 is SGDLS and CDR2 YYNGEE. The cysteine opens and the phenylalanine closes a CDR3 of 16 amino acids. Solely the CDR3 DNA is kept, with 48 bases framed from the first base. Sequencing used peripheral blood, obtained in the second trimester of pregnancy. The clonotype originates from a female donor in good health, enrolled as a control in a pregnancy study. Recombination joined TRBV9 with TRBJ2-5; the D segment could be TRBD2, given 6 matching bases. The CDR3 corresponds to CASSDPAGLHQETQYF. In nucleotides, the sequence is TGTGCCAGCAGCGACCCGGCGGGGCTCCACCAAGAGACCCAGTACTTC.